This note documents a single T cell receptor (beta chain) sequence. The antigen is unknown. This entry is derived from a study of shared clonotypes between healthy human individuals. Study observations and caveats: It was expected that sequencing depth would affect clonotype sharing among donors. Generally, naive subsets (rather than memory subsets) showed larger estimated richness.

Looked up from germline, CDR1 is SNHLY and CDR2 is FYNNEI. CDR3 size: 17 residues. Trimming cost V 6 bases and J 2 bases; bases outside gene matches: 8. Some 30,000 T cell genomes, or around 0.2 ug DNA, went into the sorted-subset replicate PCRs. Generated by immunoSEQ multiplex PCR, the TCRdb table keeps only in-frame clones and is missing some. The sample lists 2 million to 2.5 million clones, 90% to 96% occurring once. The rearrangement links TRBV2 to TRBJ2-3, with 13 bases fitting TRBD2. The receptor comes from a man aged 18 to 30 in good health. The sequenced sample was naive CD4+ T cells sorted from blood. Subset of the sample: CD45RA+ positively selected. CDR3 coding DNA: TGTGCCAGCAGGGGACGGACTAGCGGGGGCCTCACAGATACGCAGTATTTT. This encodes CASRGRTSGGLTDTQYF.